The 27 T cell receptor beta chains reported below all come from one sample, sequenced in a study of OX40 agonist ivuxolimab in advanced cancers. Libraries were prepared by immunoSEQ multiplex PCR; TCRdb keeps only in-frame clonotypes and omits some of them. The table includes around 80,000 clones, 82% detected once. The sample in question was CD4+ or CD8+ T cells sorted from blood, obtained in a trial of the OX40 agonist ivuxolimab. These receptors were obtained from an adult with an advanced solid tumor such as melanoma, head and neck, liver or kidney cancer.

The chain recombines TRBV7-2 with TRBJ1-2; weak D call: TRBD1 (5 bases). Trimming cost V 6 bases and J 7 bases, with 18 bases left between them. This CDR3 is built from 14 residues. The germline V gene has CDR1 SGHTA and CDR2 FQGNSA. The CDR3 bases are TGTGCCAGCAGGTCCCGGGGGAGGGAGAGTGGCTACACCTTC. Encoded protein: CASRSRGRESGYTF. Supplemented by reference TRBV7-2 and TRBJ1-2, the full variable domain reads GAGVSQSPSNKVTEKGKDVELRCDPISGHTALYWYRQSLGQGLEFLIYFQGNSAPDKSGLPSDRFSAERTGGSVSTLTIQRTQQEDSAVYLCASRSRGRESGYTFGSGTRLTVV.

The sample holds a few counts of this clone. J is TRBJ2-1 and V is TRBV2; D is perhaps TRBD2 (6 bases). The germline CDR1 and CDR2 sequences are SNHLY and FYNNEI. V lost 8 bases, J lost 6 bases, and 8 bases lay in between. This CDR3 has 11 residues. The CDR3 region has the DNA TGTGCCAGCCGGGACTCCAATGAGCAGTTCTTC. As protein: CASRDSNEQFF.

The CDR3 nucleotides are TGTGCCAGCAGTTCCACCGGGACAGGGGGCACAGATACGCAGTATTTT. It translates to CASSSTGTGGTDTQYF. The chain combines TRBV6-6 with TRBJ2-3; 10 bases agree with TRBD1. CDR1 is MNHNY, CDR2 SVGAGI, per germline (reference sequence). V lost 4 bases, J lost 1 base, and 5 bases stayed unmatched. CDR3 length equals 16 residues.

The V gene is TRBV28, the J gene TRBJ1-1; 10 bases line up with TRBD1. This CDR3 has 16 residues. The junction had 8 bases not matched to a gene; V was cut back by 3 bases and J by 4 bases. The germline V gene has CDR1 MDHEN and CDR2 SYDVKM. CDR3 sequence reads: CASSFWDRGKTTEAFF. The DNA of the CDR3 is TGTGCCAGCAGTTTTTGGGACAGGGGAAAAACCACTGAAGCTTTCTTT.

The chain recombines TRBV5-4 with TRBJ1-1, with unresolved D. With 4 bases removed from V and 5 bases from J, the gap between germline ends came to 15 bases. The CDR3 has 14 residues. Germline CDR1 is SGHNT and CDR2 is YYREEE (reference sequence). The CDR3 DNA follows: TGTGCCAGCAGCCCCTATATCGTCCAGACTGAAGCTTTCTTT. Encoded protein: CASSPYIVQTEAFF. The entire variable domain, with the rest obtained from reference TRBV5-4 and TRBJ1-1, is as follows: ETGVTQSPTHLIKTRGQQVTLRCSSQSGHNTVSWYQQALGQGPQFIFQYYREEENGRGNFPPRFSGLQFPNYSSELNVNALELDDSALYLCASSPYIVQTEAFFGQGTRLTVV.

V usage is TRBV7-8 and J usage is TRBJ2-1, with D possibly matching TRBD1 (5 bases). This CDR3 has 14 amino acids. The V and J ends lost 1 base and 7 bases respectively, with 11 bases between them. CDR1 and CDR2 from the germline V gene are SGHVS and FQNEAQ. This CDR3 reads CASSLGGRLNEQFF. The DNA of the CDR3 is TGTGCCAGCAGCTTAGGGGGCAGGTTGAATGAGCAGTTCTTC.

The chain has TRBV7-2 and TRBJ2-7; 9 nucleotides align to TRBD1. CDR3 size: 17 residues. Per germline, CDR1 SGHTA and CDR2 FQGNSA. After removal of 1 base from V and 3 bases from J, the junction contained 10 bases not matched to a gene. For the CDR3, the DNA is TGTGCCAGCAGCTTAGGATTTGGGGGGGACAGGGTCTACGAGCAGTACTTC. This sequence encodes CASSLGFGGDRVYEQYF.

This clone appeared a few times. The chain joins TRBV28 to TRBJ1-5; 7 positions agree with TRBD1. V lost 4 bases and J lost 3; bases outside the gene matches: 9. Germline V lookup: CDR1 MDHEN, CDR2 SYDVKM. The CDR3 has 16 amino acids. In DNA form, the CDR3 reads TGTGCCAGCAGTTGGGGGGGGACAGTCCCCAATCAGCCCCAGCATTTT. This encodes CASSWGGTVPNQPQHF.

This chain's CDR3 is CASRGPTGGNNEKLFF. The DNA for the CDR3 is TGTGCCAGCAGGGGACCTACAGGGGGCAATAATGAAAAACTGTTTTTT. V and J are TRBV7-2 and TRBJ1-4, with 9 bases lining up with TRBD1. With 6 bases clipped from V and 4 bases from J, the junction kept 9 bases outside the gene matches. This CDR3 region has 16 residues. Germline V gives CDR1 SGHTA, CDR2 FQGNSA.

The V call is TRBV5-1, the J call TRBJ2-3; no firm D call. CDR3 size: 12 residues. The germline V and J ends were trimmed by 4 bases and 2 bases, with 5 bases remaining between them. CDR1 and CDR2 (germline): SGHRS, YFSETQ. The DNA for the CDR3 is TGCGCCAGCAGCAGGGACACAGATACGCAGTATTTT. Amino acid sequence: CASSRDTDTQYF.

In its sample, this clone was seen once. This sequence joins TRBV11-2 and TRBJ2-5; 7 nucleotides line up with TRBD1. CDR3 length: 13 amino acids. V trimming: 5 bases; J trimming: 5 bases; junction bases outside the gene matches: 5. The V gene's germline CDR1 is SGHAT and CDR2 FQNNGV. CDR3 sequence: CASSRDREETQYF. For the CDR3, the DNA is TGTGCCAGCAGCCGTGACAGGGAGGAGACCCAGTACTTC. Full variable domain (rest looked up from reference TRBV11-2 and TRBJ2-5): EAGVAQSPRYKIIEKRQSVAFWCNPISGHATLYWYQQILGQGPKLLIQFQNNGVVDDSQLPKDRFSAERLKGVDSTLKIQPAKLEDSAVYLCASSRDREETQYFGPGTRLLVL.

The rearrangement joins TRBV11-1 to TRBJ2-7; D gene unclear. Germline assignment: CDR1 SGHAT and CDR2 FQDESV (reference sequence). The V end lost 0 bases, the J end lost 0 bases, and 9 bases lay between the germline ends. The CDR3 contains 15 residues. The CDR3 DNA reads TGTGCCAGCAGCTTAGCGATTACGAGCTCCTACGAGCAGTACTTC. Protein product: CASSLAITSSYEQYF.

The gene calls are TRBV19 and TRBJ2-1; D tentatively fits TRBD1 or TRBD2 (6 bases each). The CDR3 totals 17 residues. V was shortened by 3 bases and J by 1 base, with 16 bases between the two germline ends. Germline V gene data show CDR1 as LNHDA and CDR2 as SQIVND (reference sequence). The CDR3 loop is CASSIGLARGSYNEQFF. CDR3 sequence (DNA): TGTGCCAGTAGTATTGGGCTAGCGAGGGGGTCCTACAATGAGCAGTTCTTC.

The chain employs TRBV7-9 and TRBJ1-4; TRBD1 is a possible D gene (6 bases). In germline, CDR1 is SEHNR, CDR2 FQNEAQ (reference sequence). This CDR3 is 15 amino acids long. The V gene lost 1 base and the J gene lost 8 bases, with 14 bases spanning the gap. The CDR3 bases are TGTGCCAGCAGCTTAGTAGGGAGGGGGAGCGAAAAACTGTTTTTT. As protein: CASSLVGRGSEKLFF.

This clone was seen more than once but under ten times. The CDR3 reads CASSPGQGGLYGNQPQHF. CDR3 coding DNA: TGTGCCAGCAGCCCGGGACAGGGGGGATTATACGGCAATCAGCCCCAGCATTTT. The chain has TRBV4-2 and TRBJ1-5, with 11 positions matching TRBD1. Trimming cost V 4 bases and J 2 bases; bases outside gene matches: 10. Per the germline V gene, CDR1 is LGHNA and CDR2 is YNFKEQ. This CDR3 has 18 amino acids.

The chain combines TRBV9 with TRBJ2-1, with unresolved D. The CDR3 sequence is 15 residues long. CDR1 and CDR2 from the germline V gene are SGDLS and YYNGEE. V lost 4 bases and J 0 bases, leaving 11 bases between the germline ends. The CDR3 sequence: CASSSDLGSYNEQFF. The DNA of the CDR3 is TGTGCCAGCAGCTCTGACCTGGGCTCCTACAATGAGCAGTTCTTC.

The rearrangement links TRBV12-5 to TRBJ2-2; perhaps TRBD2 as D (6 bases). CDR3 size: 17 residues. Trimming left V 0 bases short and J 3 bases short, with 14 bases between. Germline V gives CDR1 LGHNT, CDR2 FRNRAP. The CDR3 sequence: CASGLVSGSGHTGELFF. The CDR3 DNA reads TGTGCTAGTGGTTTGGTATCGGGTAGCGGACACACCGGGGAGCTGTTTTTT.

V usage is TRBV6-5 and J usage is TRBJ1-2; TRBD1 agrees at 8 bases. Per germline, CDR1 MNHEY and CDR2 SVGAGI. Trimming took 6 bases from V and 5 from J; bases not matched to a gene: 8. There are 14 residues in the CDR3. The CDR3 sequence is CASRGFTGGYGYTF. For the CDR3, the DNA is TGTGCCAGCAGGGGGTTTACAGGGGGGTATGGCTACACCTTC.

This sequence joins TRBV6-6 and TRBJ1-6; maybe TRBD1 (5 bases). CDR1 and CDR2 (germline): MNHNY, SVGAGI (reference sequence). The V end was cut by 5 bases, the J end by 10 bases, with 18 bases between. CDR3 length: 15 amino acids. CDR3 sequence: CASSRTRQRNSPLHF. In nucleotides, the CDR3 is TGTGCCAGCAGTCGAACCAGACAGAGAAACTCACCCCTCCACTTT.

This clone came up a few times. V usage is TRBV14 and J usage is TRBJ2-2; D is perhaps TRBD1 (5 bases). The CDR3 is 16 amino acids. V shed 2 bases and J shed 4 bases, with 14 bases lying between them. Germline V gene lookup returns CDR1 SGHDN and CDR2 FVKESK. CDR3 DNA: TGTGCCAGCAGCCAATTCGGCCAGGGAATCACCGGGGAGCTGTTTTTT. This sequence encodes CASSQFGQGITGELFF. The variable domain in full, completed from reference TRBV14 and TRBJ2-2, reads EAGVTQFPSHSVIEKGQTVTLRCDPISGHDNLYWYRRVMGKEIKFLLHFVKESKQDESGMPNNRFLAERTGGTYSTLKVQPAELEDSGVYFCASSQFGQGITGELFFGEGSRLTVL.

The V and J genes are TRBV4-1 and TRBJ2-3; D gene uncertain. The ends were cut back, 0 bases at V and 8 bases at J, with 6 bases in the middle. The CDR3 loop spans 12 amino acids. Germline CDR1 MGHRA, CDR2 YSYEKL. DNA of the CDR3: TGCGCCAGCAGCCAAGAAGGACCTACGCAGTATTTT. Translation: CASSQEGPTQYF.

V and J are TRBV28 and TRBJ1-5; no definite D call. The CDR3 extends over 14 amino acids. The germline V and J ends were trimmed by 6 bases and 5 bases, with 14 bases remaining between them. CDR1 is MDHEN and CDR2 is SYDVKM in the germline V gene. The CDR3 region has the DNA TGTGCCAGCAGGGAATCAGGTACCTATCAGCCCCAGCATTTT. It codes for CASRESGTYQPQHF. Looking up the rest from reference TRBV28 and TRBJ1-5 gives the full variable domain: DVKVTQSSRYLVKRTGEKVFLECVQDMDHENMFWYRQDPGLGLRLIYFSYDVKMKEKGDIPEGYSVSREKKERFSLILESASTNQTSMYLCASRESGTYQPQHFGDGTRLSIL.

The genes are TRBV10-3 and TRBJ2-7; no clear D. Trimming took 2 bases from V and 3 from J, leaving 5 bases between them. CDR1 ENHRY and CDR2 SYGVKD come from the germline V gene. CDR3 length: 12 amino acids. As DNA, the CDR3 is TGTGCCATCAGTGAGGGGAACTACGAGCAGTACTTC. The encoded protein is CAISEGNYEQYF.

The gene calls are TRBV5-4 and TRBJ2-5; the D is unclear. CDR3 length equals 15 residues. Germline V gives CDR1 SGHNT, CDR2 YYREEE (reference sequence). Trimming took 0 bases from V and 2 from J, leaving 11 bases between them. CDR3 nucleotides: TGTGCCAGCAGCTTGGGAAGGGTGAGGCAAGAGACCCAGTACTTC. It translates to CASSLGRVRQETQYF.

This chain links TRBV18 with TRBJ2-5; 7 bases fit TRBD1. The J call is uncertain, as TRBJ2-7 better fits the DNA end. This CDR3 has 13 amino acids. Germline V gene sequence: CDR1 KGHSH, CDR2 LQKENI. CDR3 amino acids: CASSPSRGYEQYF. The DNA for the CDR3 is TGTGCCAGCTCACCCTCCAGGGGGTACGAGCAGTACTTC.

The chain carries TRBV28 and TRBJ2-5, with no clear D. Germline assignment: CDR1 MDHEN and CDR2 SYDVKM. The CDR3 spans 14 residues. Trimming pared 6 bases from V and 1 base from J, leaving 12 bases between. The CDR3 DNA reads TGTGCCAGCAGCTCCCCGCCTTCCCAAGAGACCCAGTACTTC. Translation: CASSSPPSQETQYF.

This CDR3 is CASSAGGGYEQYF. The CDR3 coding sequence is TGTGCCAGCAGTGCAGGGGGCGGCTACGAGCAGTACTTC. The V call is TRBV6-1, the J call TRBJ2-7; the match to TRBD1 covers 8 bases. The CDR3 consists of 13 residues. Trimming at V came to 4 bases and at J to 3 bases, leaving 2 bases not matched to a gene. CDR1 and CDR2 from the germline V gene are MNHNS and SASEGT.